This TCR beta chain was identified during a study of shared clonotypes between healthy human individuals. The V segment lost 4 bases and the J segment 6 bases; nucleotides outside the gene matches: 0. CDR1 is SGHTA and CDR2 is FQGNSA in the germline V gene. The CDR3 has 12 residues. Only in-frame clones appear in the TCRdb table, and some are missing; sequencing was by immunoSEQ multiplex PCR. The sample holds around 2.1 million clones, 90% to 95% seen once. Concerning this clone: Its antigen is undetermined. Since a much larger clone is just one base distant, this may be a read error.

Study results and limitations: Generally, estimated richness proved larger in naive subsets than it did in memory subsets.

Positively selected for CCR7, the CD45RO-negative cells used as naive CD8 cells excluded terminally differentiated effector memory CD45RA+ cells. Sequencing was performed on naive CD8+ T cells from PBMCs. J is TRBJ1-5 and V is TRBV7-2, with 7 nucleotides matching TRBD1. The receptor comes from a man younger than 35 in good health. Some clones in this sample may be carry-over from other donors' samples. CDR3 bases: TGTGCCAGCAGCTCAGGGGGTCAGCCCCAGCATTTT. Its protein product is CASSSGGQPQHF.